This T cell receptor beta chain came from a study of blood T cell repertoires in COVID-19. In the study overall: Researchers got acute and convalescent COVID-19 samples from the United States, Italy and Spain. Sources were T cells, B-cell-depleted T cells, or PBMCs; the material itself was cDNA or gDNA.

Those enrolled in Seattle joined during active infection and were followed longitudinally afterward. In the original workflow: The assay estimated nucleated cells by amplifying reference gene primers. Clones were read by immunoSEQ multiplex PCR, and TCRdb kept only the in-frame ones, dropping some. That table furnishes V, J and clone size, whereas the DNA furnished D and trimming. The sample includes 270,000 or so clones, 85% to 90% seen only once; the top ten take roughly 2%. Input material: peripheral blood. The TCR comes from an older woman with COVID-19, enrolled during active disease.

CDR3 sequence: CASSYRGAISGYTF. In DNA, the CDR3 is TGTGCCAGCAGTTACCGGGGGGCGATTAGTGGCTACACCTTC. This sequence joins TRBV6-2 or TRBV6-3 and TRBJ1-2; D might be TRBD1 (6 bases). The CDR3 has 14 amino acids. Trimming took off 2 bases at V and 7 bases at J, with 14 bases between the two ends. CDR1 MNHEY and CDR2 SVGEGT come from the germline V gene.